This TCR beta chain was identified in a study of blood T cell repertoires in COVID-19. After removal of 5 bases from V and 3 bases from J, the junction contained 3 bases not matched to a gene. CDR3 length equals 13 residues. Per germline, CDR1 SGHAT and CDR2 FQDESV (reference sequence). On this clone itself: Other DNA sequences within the sample encode an identical CDR3.

The assay was immunoSEQ multiplex PCR, and TCRdb's table has in-frame clones only and misses some. The repertoire holds around 250,000 clones, with roughly 80% as singletons. The chain recombines TRBV11-1 with TRBJ2-5, with 7 bases that match TRBD1. Sequencing used peripheral blood. This receptor was obtained from a man aged 55-75 years who had recovered from COVID-19. CDR3: CASSRDREETQYF. CDR3 DNA: TGTGCCAGCAGCCGAGACAGGGAAGAGACCCAGTACTTC.